Detailed here is one TCR beta chain. Its antigen is undetermined. These data belong to a study of T cell responses to AZD1222 COVID-19 vaccine. The assay was immunoSEQ multiplex PCR, and TCRdb's table has in-frame clones only and misses some. This table has approximately 110,000 clones, 89% appearing once. Broader study findings: Repertoires were collected only later (after the peak T cell response had occurred). At 160-218 and 743-854, vaccine-associated CD4 TCRs were dominant, and they spanned spike. Reports say nearly half of spike-specific TCRs go after unmutated variant regions.

The germline gives CDR1 SGDLS, CDR2 YYNGEE. The V segment lost 4 bases and the J segment 9 bases; nucleotides outside the gene matches: 6. The CDR3 covers 15 residues. The origin of this receptor is an adult in good health. Sequenced material: peripheral blood, taken on day 0 of AZD1222 vaccination. The rearrangement uses TRBV9 and TRBJ2-1; TRBD2 matches at 14 bases. This CDR3 reads CASSPTSGRASEQFF. In nucleotides, the CDR3 is TGTGCCAGCAGCCCGACTAGCGGGAGGGCCAGTGAGCAGTTCTTC. The full variable domain, in which reference TRBV9 and TRBJ2-1 provide the parts outside the CDR3, is DSGVTQTPKHLITATGQRVTLRCSPRSGDLSVYWYQQSLDQGLQFLIQYYNGEERAKGNILERFSAQQFPDLHSELNLSSLELGDSALYFCASSPTSGRASEQFFGPGTRLTVL.